This TCR beta chain was retrieved from a study of T-cell reconstitution after alpha-beta-depleted transplantation in children (dated by TCRdb to the mid-2010s). A note on the overall study: The study quantitatively tracked T-cell immune reconstitution after TCRalphabeta/CD19-depleted allogeneic hematopoietic cell transplantation in children using TCR repertoire profiling. Study-wide conclusions, independent of this receptor: The high TCRbeta diversity at day 60 in some patients was ascribed to recipient T cells and intrathymic progenitors that had survived conditioning. Over the following months the frequencies of hyperexpanded clones went down, and after one year T-cell counts and TCRbeta diversity were mostly credited to newly produced T cells. The apparently early recovery of alphabetaT-cell counts about two months after transplant reportedly depended on only several hundred rapidly expanded clones that came from non-depleted graft cells.

The treatment or condition label here, explained by the study, means: allogeneic hematopoietic cell transplantation with graft depleted of TCRalphabeta T cells and CD19 B cells. TCRalphabeta/CD19-depleted allogeneic hematopoietic cell grafts were given to the transplant recipients, all of whom were children. CDR1 and CDR2 (SGHVS, FNYEAQ) derive from the germline V gene. V is reduced by 2 bases and J by 5 bases, leaving a spacing of 10 bases between them. Reading from cysteine to phenylalanine, the CDR3 counts 13 amino acids. The read is trimmed to its CDR3 DNA, 39 bases read in frame from base 1. Worth noting for this clonotype: It lacks a known antigen. No much larger clone is present one base from it, and per-base qualities are unavailable.

To prepare the library, PCR was applied. For sequencing, an Illumina HiSeq 2500 was employed. Molecular barcoding was employed in the preparation of TCR libraries, with unique molecular identifiers being used to normalize TCRbeta repertoire quantification. TCRdb trimmed the raw reads at Q25, called clones with MiXCR and kept productive beta chains. Under each unique CDR3 protein, matching rows form one entry showing the most common genes and DNA. For this sample the table gives under 250,000 distinct CDR3 sequences, of which about 6.6% were detected only once. Clones ranked in the top ten supply approximately 5.7% of the sample.

Recombination joined TRBV7-6 with TRBJ2-7; no D gene call is confident. This clonotype was obtained from a boy between 2 and 15 years old with acute lymphoblastic leukemia, due to receive a stem cell transplant. The source was PBMCs, collected before TCRalphabeta/CD19-depleted stem cell transplant. The encoded CDR3 is CASSLLTGDEQYF. The DNA reads as follows: TGTGCCAGCAGCTTACTGACGGGTGACGAGCAGTACTTC.